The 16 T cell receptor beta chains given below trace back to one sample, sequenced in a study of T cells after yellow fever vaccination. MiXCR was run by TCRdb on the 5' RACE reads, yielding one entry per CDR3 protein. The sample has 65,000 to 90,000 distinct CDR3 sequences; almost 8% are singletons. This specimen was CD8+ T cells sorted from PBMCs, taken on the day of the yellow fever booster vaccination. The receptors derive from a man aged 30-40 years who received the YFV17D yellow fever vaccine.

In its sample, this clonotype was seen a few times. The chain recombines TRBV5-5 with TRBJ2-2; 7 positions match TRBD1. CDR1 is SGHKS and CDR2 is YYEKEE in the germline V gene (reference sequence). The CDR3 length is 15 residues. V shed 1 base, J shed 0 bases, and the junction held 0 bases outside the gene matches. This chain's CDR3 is CASSLTGANTGELFF. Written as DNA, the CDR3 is TGTGCCAGCAGCTTGACAGGGGCGAACACCGGGGAGCTGTTTTTT.

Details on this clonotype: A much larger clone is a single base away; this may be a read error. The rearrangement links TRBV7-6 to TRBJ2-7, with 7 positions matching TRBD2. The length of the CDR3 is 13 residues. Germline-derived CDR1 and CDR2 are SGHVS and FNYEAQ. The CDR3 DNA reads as TGTTCCAGCAGTTCCGGGACTACCTACGAGCAGTACTTC. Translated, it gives CSSSSGTTYEQYF.

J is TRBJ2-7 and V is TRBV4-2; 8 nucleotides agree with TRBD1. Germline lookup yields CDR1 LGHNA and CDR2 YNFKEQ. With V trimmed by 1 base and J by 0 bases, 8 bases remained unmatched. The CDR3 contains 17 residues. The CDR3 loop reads CASSQGQGASHSYEQYF. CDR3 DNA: TGTGCCAGCAGCCAAGGGCAGGGGGCTAGCCACTCCTACGAGCAGTACTTC.

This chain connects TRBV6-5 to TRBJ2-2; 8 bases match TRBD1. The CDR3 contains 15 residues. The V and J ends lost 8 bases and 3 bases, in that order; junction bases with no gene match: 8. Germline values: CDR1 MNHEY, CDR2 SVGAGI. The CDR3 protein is CASGSQGGDTGELFF. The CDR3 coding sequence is TGTGCCAGCGGGTCACAGGGGGGCGACACCGGGGAGCTGTTTTTT.

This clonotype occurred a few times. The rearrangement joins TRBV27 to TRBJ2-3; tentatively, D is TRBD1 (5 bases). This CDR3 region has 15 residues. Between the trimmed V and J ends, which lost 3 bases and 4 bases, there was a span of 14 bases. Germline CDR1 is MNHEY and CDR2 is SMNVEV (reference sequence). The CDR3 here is CASSFSSGRPDTQYF. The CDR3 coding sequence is TGTGCCAGCAGTTTCTCTTCAGGGCGACCAGATACGCAGTATTTT.

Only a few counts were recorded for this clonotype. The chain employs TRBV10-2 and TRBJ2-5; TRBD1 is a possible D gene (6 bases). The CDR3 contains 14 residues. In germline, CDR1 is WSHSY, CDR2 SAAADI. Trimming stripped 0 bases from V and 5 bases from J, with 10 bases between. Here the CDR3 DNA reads TGCGCCAGCAGTGAGTCGAGTACAGGGGAGACCCAGTACTTC. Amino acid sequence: CASSESSTGETQYF.

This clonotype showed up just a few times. The CDR3 DNA sequence: TGTGCCAGCACCCCAATCGGGGGCTACGAGCAGTACTTC. Its translation: CASTPIGGYEQYF. This chain connects TRBV27 to TRBJ2-7; TRBD2 is a possible D gene (6 bases). Deletions cut 7 bases from V and 3 bases from J, with 13 bases between. The length of the CDR3 is 13 residues. The germline CDR1 and CDR2 sequences are MNHEY and SMNVEV (reference sequence).

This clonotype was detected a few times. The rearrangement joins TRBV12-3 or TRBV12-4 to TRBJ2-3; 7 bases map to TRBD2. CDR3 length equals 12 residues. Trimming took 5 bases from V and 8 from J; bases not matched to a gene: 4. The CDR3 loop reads CASSLGGTTQYF. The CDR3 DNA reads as TGTGCCAGCAGTCTCGGGGGGACTACGCAGTATTTT.

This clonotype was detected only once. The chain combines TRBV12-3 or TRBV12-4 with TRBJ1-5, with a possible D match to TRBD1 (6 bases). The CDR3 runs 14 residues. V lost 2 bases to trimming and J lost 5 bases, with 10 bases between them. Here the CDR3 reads CASSLRTADQPQHF. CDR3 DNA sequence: TGTGCCAGCAGTTTAAGGACAGCTGATCAGCCCCAGCATTTT.

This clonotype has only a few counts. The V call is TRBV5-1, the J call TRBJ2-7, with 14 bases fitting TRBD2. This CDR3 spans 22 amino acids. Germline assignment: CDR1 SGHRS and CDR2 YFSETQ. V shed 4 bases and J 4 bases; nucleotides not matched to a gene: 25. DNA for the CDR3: TGCGCCAGCAGCCGGGGACTAGCGGGAGAAGATTCTCCACGGCCGGTGGCTTACGAGCAGTACTTC. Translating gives CASSRGLAGEDSPRPVAYEQYF.

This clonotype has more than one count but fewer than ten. Here the CDR3 reads CASSEGLADALEQYF. The CDR3 region has the DNA TGTGCCAGCAGTGAAGGACTAGCGGACGCCTTAGAGCAGTACTTC. This chain joins TRBV2 and TRBJ2-7; 9 bases match TRBD2. After removal of 1 base from V and 7 bases from J, the junction contained 8 bases not matched to a gene. The CDR3 is made up of 15 amino acids. The V gene's germline CDR1 is SNHLY and CDR2 FYNNEI.

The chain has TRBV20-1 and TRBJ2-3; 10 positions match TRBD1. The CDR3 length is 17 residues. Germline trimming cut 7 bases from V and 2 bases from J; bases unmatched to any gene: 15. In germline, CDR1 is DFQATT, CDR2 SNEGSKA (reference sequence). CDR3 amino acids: CSVGLDRGSPSTDTQYF. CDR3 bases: TGCAGTGTGGGGTTGGACAGGGGGTCCCCATCCACAGATACGCAGTATTTT.

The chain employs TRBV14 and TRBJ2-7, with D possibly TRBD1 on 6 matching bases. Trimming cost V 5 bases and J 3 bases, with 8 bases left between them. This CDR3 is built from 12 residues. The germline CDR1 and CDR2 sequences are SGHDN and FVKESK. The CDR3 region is CASSGQLYEQYF. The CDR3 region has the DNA TGTGCCAGCAGCGGACAGCTCTACGAGCAGTACTTC.

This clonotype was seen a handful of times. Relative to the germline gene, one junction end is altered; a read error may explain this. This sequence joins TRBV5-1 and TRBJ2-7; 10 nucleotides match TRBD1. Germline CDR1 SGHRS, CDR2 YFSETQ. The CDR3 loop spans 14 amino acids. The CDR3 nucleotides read TGCGCCAGCAGTTTGGGACAGGGGCTCATCGAGCAGTACTTC. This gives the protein CASSLGQGLIEQYF. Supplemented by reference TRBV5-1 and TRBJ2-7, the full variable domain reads KAGVTQTPRYLIKTRGQQVTLSCSPISGHRSVSWYQQTPGQGLQFLFEYFSETQRNKGNFPGRFSGRQFSNSRSEMNVSTLELGDSALYLCASSLGQGLIEQYFGPGTRLTVT.

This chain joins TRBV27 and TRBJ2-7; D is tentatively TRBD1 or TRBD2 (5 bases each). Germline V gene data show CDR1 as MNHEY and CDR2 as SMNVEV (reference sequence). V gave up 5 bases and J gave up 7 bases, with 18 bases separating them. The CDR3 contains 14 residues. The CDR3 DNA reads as TGTGCCAGCAGTACCCCGGGGCCGGGGTGGGAGCAGTACTTC. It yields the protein CASSTPGPGWEQYF.

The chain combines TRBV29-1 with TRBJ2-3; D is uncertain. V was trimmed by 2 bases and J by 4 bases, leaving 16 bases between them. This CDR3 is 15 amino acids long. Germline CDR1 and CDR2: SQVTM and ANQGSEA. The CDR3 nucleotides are TGCAGCGTTGAAAAGGTGGGCCCGGCCCCAGATACGCAGTATTTT. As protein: CSVEKVGPAPDTQYF.